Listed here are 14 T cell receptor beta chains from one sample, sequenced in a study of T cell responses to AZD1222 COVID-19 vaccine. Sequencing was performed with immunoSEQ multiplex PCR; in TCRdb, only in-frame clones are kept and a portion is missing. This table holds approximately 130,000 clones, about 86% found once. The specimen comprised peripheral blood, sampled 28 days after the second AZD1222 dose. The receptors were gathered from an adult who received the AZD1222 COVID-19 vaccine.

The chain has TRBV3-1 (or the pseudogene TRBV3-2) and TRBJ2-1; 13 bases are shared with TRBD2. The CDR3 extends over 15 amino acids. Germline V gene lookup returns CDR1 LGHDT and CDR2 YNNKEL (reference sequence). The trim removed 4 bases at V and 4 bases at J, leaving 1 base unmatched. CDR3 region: CASSPGLAGYNEQFF. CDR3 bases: TGTGCCAGCAGCCCGGGACTAGCGGGATACAATGAGCAGTTCTTC.

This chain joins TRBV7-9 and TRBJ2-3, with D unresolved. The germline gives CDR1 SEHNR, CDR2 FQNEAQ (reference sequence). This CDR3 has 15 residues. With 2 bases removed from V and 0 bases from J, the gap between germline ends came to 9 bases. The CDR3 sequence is CASSLFSSSTDTQYF. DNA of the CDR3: TGTGCCAGCAGCTTATTTTCTAGTAGCACAGATACGCAGTATTTT. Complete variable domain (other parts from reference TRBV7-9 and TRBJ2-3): DTGVSQNPRHKITKRGQNVTFRCDPISEHNRLYWYRQTLGQGPEFLTYFQNEAQLEKSRLLSDRFSAERPKGSFSTLEIQRTEQGDSAMYLCASSLFSSSTDTQYFGPGTRLTVL.

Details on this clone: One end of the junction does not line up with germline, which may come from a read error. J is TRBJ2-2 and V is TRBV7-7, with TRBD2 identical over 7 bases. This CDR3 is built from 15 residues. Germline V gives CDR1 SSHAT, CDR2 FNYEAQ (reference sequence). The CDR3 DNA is TGTGCTAGCAGACCGGGGGGTGTGAACACCGGGGAGCTGTTTTTT. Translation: CASRPGGVNTGELFF. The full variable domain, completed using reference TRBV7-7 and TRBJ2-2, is GAGVSQSPRYKVTKRGQDVTLRCDPISSHATLYWYQQALGQGPEFLTYFNYEAQPDKSGLPSDRFSAERPEGSISTLTIQRTEQRDSAMYRCASRPGGVNTGELFFGEGSRLTVL.

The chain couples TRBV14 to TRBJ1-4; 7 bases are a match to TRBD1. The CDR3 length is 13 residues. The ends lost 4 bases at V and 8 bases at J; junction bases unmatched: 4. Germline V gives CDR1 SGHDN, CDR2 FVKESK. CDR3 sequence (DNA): TGTGCCAGCAGCCGCAGGGGGAGCGAAAAACTGTTTTTT. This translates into CASSRRGSEKLFF.

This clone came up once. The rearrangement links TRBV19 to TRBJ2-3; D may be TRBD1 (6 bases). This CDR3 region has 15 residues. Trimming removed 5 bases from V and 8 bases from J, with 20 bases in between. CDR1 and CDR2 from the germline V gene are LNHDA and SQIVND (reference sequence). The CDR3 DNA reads TGTGCCAGTAGTCCACAGGGAGCACAGATCGGTACGCAGTATTTT. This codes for CASSPQGAQIGTQYF. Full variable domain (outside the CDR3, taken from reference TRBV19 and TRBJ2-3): DGGITQSPKYLFRKEGQNVTLSCEQNLNHDAMYWYRQDPGQGLRLIYYSQIVNDFQKGDIAEGYSVSREKKESFPLTVTSAQKNPTAFYLCASSPQGAQIGTQYFGPGTRLTVL.

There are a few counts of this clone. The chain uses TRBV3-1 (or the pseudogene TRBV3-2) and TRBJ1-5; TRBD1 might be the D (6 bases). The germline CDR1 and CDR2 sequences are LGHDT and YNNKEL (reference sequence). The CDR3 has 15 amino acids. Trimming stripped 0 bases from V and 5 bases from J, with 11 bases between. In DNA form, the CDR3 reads TGTGCCAGCAGCCAAGATGGGGGCGAGTATCAGCCCCAGCATTTT. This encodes CASSQDGGEYQPQHF.

The CDR3 reads CASSSTGAQPQHF. CDR3 coding DNA: TGTGCCAGCAGCTCCACAGGGGCTCAGCCCCAGCATTTT. This chain joins TRBV7-9 and TRBJ1-5; 7 nucleotides agree with TRBD1. The V gene's germline CDR1 is SEHNR and CDR2 FQNEAQ (reference sequence). The CDR3 sequence is 13 residues long. Germline trimming cut 4 bases from V and 6 bases from J; bases unmatched to any gene: 3. The whole variable domain, remainder taken from reference TRBV7-9 and TRBJ1-5, is DTGVSQNPRHKITKRGQNVTFRCDPISEHNRLYWYRQTLGQGPEFLTYFQNEAQLEKSRLLSDRFSAERPKGSFSTLEIQRTEQGDSAMYLCASSSTGAQPQHFGDGTRLSIL.

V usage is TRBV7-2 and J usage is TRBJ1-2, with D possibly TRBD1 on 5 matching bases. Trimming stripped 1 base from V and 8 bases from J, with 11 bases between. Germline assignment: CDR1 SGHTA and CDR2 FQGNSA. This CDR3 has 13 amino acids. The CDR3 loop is CASSLDRRDGYTF. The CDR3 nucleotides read TGTGCCAGCAGCTTAGATCGTAGGGACGGCTACACCTTC.

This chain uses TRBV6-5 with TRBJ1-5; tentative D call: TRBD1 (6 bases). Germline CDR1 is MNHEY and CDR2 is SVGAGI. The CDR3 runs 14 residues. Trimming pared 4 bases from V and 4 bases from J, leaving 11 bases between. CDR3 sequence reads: CASSLTQGNQPQHF. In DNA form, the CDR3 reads TGTGCCAGCAGTTTAACCCAGGGGAATCAGCCCCAGCATTTT.

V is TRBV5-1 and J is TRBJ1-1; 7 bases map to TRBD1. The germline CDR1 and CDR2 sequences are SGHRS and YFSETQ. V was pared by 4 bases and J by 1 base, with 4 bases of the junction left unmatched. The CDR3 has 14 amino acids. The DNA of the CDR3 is TGCGCCAGCAGCAGAGGGACAGCGAACACTGAAGCTTTCTTT. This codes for CASSRGTANTEAFF.

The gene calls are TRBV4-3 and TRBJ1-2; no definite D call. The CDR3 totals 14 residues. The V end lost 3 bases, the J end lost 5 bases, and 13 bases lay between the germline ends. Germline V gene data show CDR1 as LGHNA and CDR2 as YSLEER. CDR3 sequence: CASSHPGSDYGYTF. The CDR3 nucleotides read TGCGCCAGCAGCCATCCTGGGAGCGATTATGGCTACACCTTC.

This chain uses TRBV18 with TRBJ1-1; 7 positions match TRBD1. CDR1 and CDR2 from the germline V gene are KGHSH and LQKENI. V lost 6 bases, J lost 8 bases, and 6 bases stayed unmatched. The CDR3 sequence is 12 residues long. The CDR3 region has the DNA TGTGCCAGCTCGCCTGGGACAGTCGAAGCTTTCTTT. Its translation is CASSPGTVEAFF.

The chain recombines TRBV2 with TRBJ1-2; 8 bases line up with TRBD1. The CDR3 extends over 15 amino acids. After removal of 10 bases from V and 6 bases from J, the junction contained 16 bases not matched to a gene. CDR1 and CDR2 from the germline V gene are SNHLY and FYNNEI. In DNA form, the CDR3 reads TGTGCCACAGAAAAACAGGGGGGAATTCCAGATGGCTACACCTTC. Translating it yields CATEKQGGIPDGYTF.

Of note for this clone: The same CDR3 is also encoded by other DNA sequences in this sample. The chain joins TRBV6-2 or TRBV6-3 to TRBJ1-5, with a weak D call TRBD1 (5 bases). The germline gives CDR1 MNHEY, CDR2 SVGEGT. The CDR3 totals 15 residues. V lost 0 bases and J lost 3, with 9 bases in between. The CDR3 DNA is TGTGCCAGCAGTTACTCGGGACGGAACAATCAGCCCCAGCATTTT. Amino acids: CASSYSGRNNQPQHF.